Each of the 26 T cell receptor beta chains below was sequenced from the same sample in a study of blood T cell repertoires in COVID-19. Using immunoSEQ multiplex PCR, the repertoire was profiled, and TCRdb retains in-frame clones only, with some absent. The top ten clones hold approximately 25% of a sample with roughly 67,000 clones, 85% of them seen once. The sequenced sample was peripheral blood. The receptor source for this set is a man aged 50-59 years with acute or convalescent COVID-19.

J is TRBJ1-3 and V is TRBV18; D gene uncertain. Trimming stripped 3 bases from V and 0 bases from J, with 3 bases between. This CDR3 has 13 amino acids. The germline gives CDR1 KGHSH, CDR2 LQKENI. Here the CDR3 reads CASSPISGNTIYF. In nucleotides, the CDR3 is TGTGCCAGCTCACCCATCTCTGGAAACACCATATATTTT.

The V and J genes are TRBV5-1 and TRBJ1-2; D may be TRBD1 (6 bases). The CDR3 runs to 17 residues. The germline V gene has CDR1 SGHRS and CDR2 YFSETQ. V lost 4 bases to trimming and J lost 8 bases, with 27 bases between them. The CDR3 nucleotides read TGCGCCAGCAGCCCCAGGGGATCCGCCTCGAGGGGATACGGCTACACCTTC. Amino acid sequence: CASSPRGSASRGYGYTF.

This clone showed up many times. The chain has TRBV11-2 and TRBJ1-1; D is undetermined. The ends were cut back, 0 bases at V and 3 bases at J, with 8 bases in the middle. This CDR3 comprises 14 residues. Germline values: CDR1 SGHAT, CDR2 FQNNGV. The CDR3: CASSLDSVYTEAFF. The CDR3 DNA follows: TGTGCCAGCAGCTTAGACTCTGTTTACACTGAAGCTTTCTTT.

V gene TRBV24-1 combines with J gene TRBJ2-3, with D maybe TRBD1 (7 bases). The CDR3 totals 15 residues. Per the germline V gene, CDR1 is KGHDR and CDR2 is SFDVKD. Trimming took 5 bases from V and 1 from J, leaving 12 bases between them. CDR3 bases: TGTGCCACCAGTGGGAGGGGGCGCGGCACAGATACGCAGTATTTT. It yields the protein CATSGRGRGTDTQYF.

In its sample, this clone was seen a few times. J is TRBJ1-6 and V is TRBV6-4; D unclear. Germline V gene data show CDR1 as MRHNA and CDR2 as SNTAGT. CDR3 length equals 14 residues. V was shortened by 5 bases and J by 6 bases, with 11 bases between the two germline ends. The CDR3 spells CASSRTASNSPLHF. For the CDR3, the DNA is TGTGCCAGCAGTCGTACAGCCTCTAATTCACCCCTCCACTTT.

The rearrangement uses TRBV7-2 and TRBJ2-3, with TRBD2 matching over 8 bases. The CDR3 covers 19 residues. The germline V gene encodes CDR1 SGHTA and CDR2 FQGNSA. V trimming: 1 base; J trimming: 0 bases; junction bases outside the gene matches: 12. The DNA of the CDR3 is TGTGCCAGCAGCTTAGTCGGGGGGGCTGAGCGTAGAAGCACAGATACGCAGTATTTT. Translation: CASSLVGGAERRSTDTQYF.

The CDR3 loop is CASSLETSSYNEQFF. The CDR3 DNA is TGTGCCAGCAGCCTCGAGACTAGCAGCTACAATGAGCAGTTCTTC. The V call is TRBV3-1 (or the pseudogene TRBV3-2), the J call TRBJ2-1; 7 bases fit TRBD2. The germline gives CDR1 LGHDT, CDR2 YNNKEL (reference sequence). Germline trimming cut 4 bases from V and 3 bases from J; bases unmatched to any gene: 6. The CDR3 sequence is 15 residues long.

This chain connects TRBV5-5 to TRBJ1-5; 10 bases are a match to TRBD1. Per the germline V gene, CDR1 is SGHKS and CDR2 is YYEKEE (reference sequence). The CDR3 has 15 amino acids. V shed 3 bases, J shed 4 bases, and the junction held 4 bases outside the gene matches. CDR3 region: CASSSGTGENQPQHF. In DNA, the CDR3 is TGTGCCAGCAGCTCCGGGACAGGGGAAAATCAGCCCCAGCATTTT. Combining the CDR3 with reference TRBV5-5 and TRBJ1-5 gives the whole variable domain DAGVTQSPTHLIKTRGQQVTLRCSPISGHKSVSWYQQVLGQGPQFIFQYYEKEERGRGNFPDRFSARQFPNYSSELNVNALLLGDSALYLCASSSGTGENQPQHFGDGTRLSIL.

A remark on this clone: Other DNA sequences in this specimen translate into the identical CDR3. CDR3 region: CASSLDRTYEQYF. The CDR3 DNA reads TGCGCCAGCAGCCTCGACAGAACCTACGAGCAGTACTTC. The chain employs TRBV4-1 and TRBJ2-7; maybe TRBD1 (5 bases). Germline CDR1 is MGHRA and CDR2 is YSYEKL. The V end lost 4 bases, the J end lost 2 bases, and 9 bases lay between the germline ends. The CDR3 is 13 residues long.

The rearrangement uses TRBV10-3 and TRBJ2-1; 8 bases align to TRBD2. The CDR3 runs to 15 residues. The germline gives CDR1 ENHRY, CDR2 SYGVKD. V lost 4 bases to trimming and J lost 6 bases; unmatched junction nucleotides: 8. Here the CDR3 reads CAISGPGGDFNEQFF. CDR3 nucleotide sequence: TGTGCCATCAGTGGGCCGGGGGGGGACTTCAATGAGCAGTTCTTC.

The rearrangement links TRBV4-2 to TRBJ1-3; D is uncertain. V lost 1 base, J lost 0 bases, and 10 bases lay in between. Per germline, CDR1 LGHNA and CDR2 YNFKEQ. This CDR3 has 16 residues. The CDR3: CASSQAIRSSGNTIYF. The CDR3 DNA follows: TGTGCCAGCAGCCAAGCGATTCGGAGCTCTGGAAACACCATATATTTT.

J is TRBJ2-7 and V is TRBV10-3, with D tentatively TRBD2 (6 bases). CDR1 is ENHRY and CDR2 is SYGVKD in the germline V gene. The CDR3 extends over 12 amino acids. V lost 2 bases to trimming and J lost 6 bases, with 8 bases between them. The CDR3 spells CAISERGGEQYV. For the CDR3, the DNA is TGTGCCATCAGTGAGCGGGGAGGCGAGCAGTACGTC.

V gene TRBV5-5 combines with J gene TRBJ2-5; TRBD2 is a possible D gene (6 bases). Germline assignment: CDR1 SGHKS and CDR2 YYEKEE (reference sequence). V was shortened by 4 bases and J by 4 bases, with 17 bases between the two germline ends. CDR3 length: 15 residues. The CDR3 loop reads CASSPLAGSGETQYF. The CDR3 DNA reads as TGTGCCAGCAGCCCGTTGGCGGGGTCGGGAGAGACCCAGTACTTC.

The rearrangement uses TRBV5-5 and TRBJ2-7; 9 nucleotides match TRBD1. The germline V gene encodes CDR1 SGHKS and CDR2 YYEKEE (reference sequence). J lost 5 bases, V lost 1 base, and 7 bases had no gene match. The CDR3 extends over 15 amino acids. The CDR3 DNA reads TGTGCCAGCAGCTTGCTAACAGGGGGCTTGGACGAGCAGTACGTC. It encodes CASSLLTGGLDEQYV.

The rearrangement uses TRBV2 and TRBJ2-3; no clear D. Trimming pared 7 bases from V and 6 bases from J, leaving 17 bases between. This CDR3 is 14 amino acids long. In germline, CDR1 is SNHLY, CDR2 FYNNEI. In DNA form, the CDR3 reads TGTGCCAGCACCATATTACTCGGTTCGGATACGCAGTATTTT. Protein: CASTILLGSDTQYF.

CDR3 coding DNA: TGTGCCAGTAGTAACCCGGCGGGGGGGATTAGAAGGAACACCGGGGAGCTGTTTTTT. Its protein product is CASSNPAGGIRRNTGELFF. The chain recombines TRBV19 with TRBJ2-2; 9 bases match TRBD2. Germline V lookup: CDR1 LNHDA, CDR2 SQIVND (reference sequence). V trimming: 4 bases; J trimming: 1 base; junction bases outside the gene matches: 13. The CDR3 sequence is 19 residues long.

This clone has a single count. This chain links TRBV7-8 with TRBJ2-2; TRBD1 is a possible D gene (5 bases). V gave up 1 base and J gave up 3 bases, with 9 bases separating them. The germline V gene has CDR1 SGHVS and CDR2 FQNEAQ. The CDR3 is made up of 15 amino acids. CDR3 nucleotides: TGTGCCAGCAGCTTAGTGACAGTTTACACCGGGGAGCTGTTTTTT. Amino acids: CASSLVTVYTGELFF.

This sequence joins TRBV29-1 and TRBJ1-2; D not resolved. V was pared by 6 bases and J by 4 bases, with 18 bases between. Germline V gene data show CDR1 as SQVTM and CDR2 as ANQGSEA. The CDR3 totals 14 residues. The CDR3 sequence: CSVLRPHRGYGYTF. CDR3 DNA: TGCAGCGTGCTCAGACCACATCGGGGCTATGGCTACACCTTC.

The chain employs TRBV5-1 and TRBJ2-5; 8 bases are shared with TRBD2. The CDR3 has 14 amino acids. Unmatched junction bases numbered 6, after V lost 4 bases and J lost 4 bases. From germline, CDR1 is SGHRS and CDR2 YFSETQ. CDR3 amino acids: CASSQGTSLETQYF. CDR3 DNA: TGCGCCAGCAGCCAAGGGACTAGTCTAGAGACCCAGTACTTC.

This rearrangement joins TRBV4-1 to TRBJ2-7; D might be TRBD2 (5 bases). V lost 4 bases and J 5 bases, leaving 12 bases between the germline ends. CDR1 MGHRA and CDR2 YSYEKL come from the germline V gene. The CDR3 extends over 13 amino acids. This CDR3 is CASSPSAGNEQYF. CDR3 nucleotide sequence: TGCGCCAGCAGCCCCTCAGCCGGGAACGAGCAGTACTTC.

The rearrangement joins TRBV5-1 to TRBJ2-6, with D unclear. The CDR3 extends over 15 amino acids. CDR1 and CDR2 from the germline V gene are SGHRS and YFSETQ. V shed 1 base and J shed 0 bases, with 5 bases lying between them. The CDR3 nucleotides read TGCGCCAGCAGCTTGCAGAACTCTGGGGCCAACGTCCTGACTTTC. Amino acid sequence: CASSLQNSGANVLTF.

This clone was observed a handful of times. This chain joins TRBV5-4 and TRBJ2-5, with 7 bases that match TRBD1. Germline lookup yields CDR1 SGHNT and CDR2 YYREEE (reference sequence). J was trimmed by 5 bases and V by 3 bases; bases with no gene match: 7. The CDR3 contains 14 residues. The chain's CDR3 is CASSYGQVGETQYF. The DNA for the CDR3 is TGTGCCAGCAGCTACGGACAGGTTGGGGAGACCCAGTACTTC.

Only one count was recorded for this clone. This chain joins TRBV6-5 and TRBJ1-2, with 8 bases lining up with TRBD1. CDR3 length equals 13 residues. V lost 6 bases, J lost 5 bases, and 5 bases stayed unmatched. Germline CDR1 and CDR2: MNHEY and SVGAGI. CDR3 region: CASSRDRSYGYTF. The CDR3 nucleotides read TGTGCCAGCAGCCGGGACAGGTCTTATGGCTACACCTTC.

CDR3 amino acids: CASSFAWTGTGELFF. For the CDR3, the DNA is TGTGCCAGCAGCTTCGCTTGGACTGGGACCGGGGAGCTGTTTTTT. The chain has TRBV7-2 and TRBJ2-2; a possible D gene is TRBD2 (5 bases). CDR1 and CDR2 (germline): SGHTA, FQGNSA. CDR3 length: 15 amino acids. Trimming took off 3 bases at V and 5 bases at J, with 13 bases between the two ends.

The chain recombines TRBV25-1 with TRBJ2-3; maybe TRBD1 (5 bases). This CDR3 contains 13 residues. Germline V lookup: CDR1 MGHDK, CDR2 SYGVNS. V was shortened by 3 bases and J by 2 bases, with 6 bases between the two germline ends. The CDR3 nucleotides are TGTGCCAGCAGTGAGACAGACACAGATACGCAGTATTTT. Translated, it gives CASSETDTDTQYF.

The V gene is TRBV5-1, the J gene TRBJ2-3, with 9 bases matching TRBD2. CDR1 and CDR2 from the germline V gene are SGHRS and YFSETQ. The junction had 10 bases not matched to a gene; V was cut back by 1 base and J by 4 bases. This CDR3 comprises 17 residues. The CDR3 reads CASSLRSSGERSDTQYF. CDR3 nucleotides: TGCGCCAGCAGCTTGAGGTCTAGCGGGGAGCGGTCAGATACGCAGTATTTT.